This T cell receptor (beta chain) is from a study of blood T cell repertoires in COVID-19. The germline V gene has CDR1 LNHNV and CDR2 YYDKDF (reference sequence). V lost 0 bases and J lost 3, with 9 bases in between. This CDR3 contains 14 residues. Original analysis: Amplifying reference gene primers gave estimates of nucleated cell counts. Sequencing was performed with immunoSEQ multiplex PCR; in TCRdb, only in-frame clones are kept and a portion is missing. V and J calls and clone size are copied from that table; D and trimming were computed from the DNA. The sample includes a few hundred thousand clones, around 80% of them seen just once.

The sequencing sample was made of peripheral blood. The J gene is TRBJ2-7, the V gene TRBV15; D may be TRBD1 (5 bases). The source of this sequence is a middle-aged woman who had recovered from COVID-19. The CDR3 spells CATSRDSQGYEQYF. CDR3 DNA: TGTGCCACCAGCAGAGATAGCCAGGGCTACGAGCAGTACTTC. Full variable domain (remainder filled in from reference TRBV15 and TRBJ2-7): DAMVIQNPRYQVTQFGKPVTLSCSQTLNHNVMYWYQQKSSQAPKLLFHYYDKDFNNEADTPDNFQSRRPNTSFCFLDIRSPGLGDTAMYLCATSRDSQGYEQYFGPGTRLTVT.